This paragraph reports one T cell receptor (beta chain). Within its sample, this clonotype is medium-sized (0.01 to 0.1%). Its antigen has not been determined. Within one base of it there is no much larger clone, and no base qualities were kept. Found in a library prepared for alpha chains, this beta chain is an off-target read, and its abundance has little meaning. This specimen comes from a study of spatial heterogeneity in lung cancer (dated by TCRdb to 2018 to 2020). Background for the entire study: Beta-chain transcripts were consistently detected in greater numbers than alpha-chain transcripts, which likely reflected higher beta-chain transcript abundance. TCR transcript counts in tumor regions correlated strongly with a T cell transcriptional module score from matched bulk RNA-seq. In the raw uncorrected reads, each unique combination of TCR and UMI appeared more than ten times on average. At surgery, 200 to 250 tumor regions, 61 to 75 matched nontumor lung samples and 56 PBMC samples were TCR-sequenced for both alpha and beta chains. The study quantitatively compared TCR alpha and beta repertoires across multiple tumor regions, matched nontumor lung and blood in non-small cell lung cancer. The study linked features of the TCR repertoire to counts of nonsynonymous mutations, which were determined by whole-exome sequencing of tumor tissue.

The time point tag for this specimen amounts to: sample taken at primary tumor resection. Samples were obtained from 72 patients with early-stage, untreated non-small cell lung cancer from the lung TRACERx cohort. Without any cell sorting, TCR sequencing was performed on whole RNA extracted either from tumor and nontumor lung tissue or from cryopreserved PBMC samples. Only patients for whom sufficient RNA was available from at least two tumor regions were selected for TCR sequencing. A lung pathologist reviewed the tumor and adjacent nontumor lung specimens before the specimens were selected. Via the germline V gene, CDR1 is SGDLS and CDR2 YYNGEE. V is reduced by 4 bases and J by 7 bases, leaving a spacing of 15 bases between them. Measured from the cysteine to the phenylalanine, the CDR3 is 13 residues long. This entry keeps only the CDR3 DNA: 39 bases, framed from base 1. The protocol used for the library was 5' RACE. Sequencing was carried out with a NextSeq 500. To allow correction of PCR and sequencing errors, the TCR library protocol tagged every TCR cDNA molecule with a unique molecular identifier. As for how the authors treated the data: TCR identification, UMI-based error correction and CDR3 extraction were performed with Decombinator tools. Expanded TCRs were defined as those above a frequency of 2 per 1,000, corresponding to the top 1% of the tumor frequency distribution. Expanded tumor TCRs were classed as regional if statistically deemed absent (corrected P<0.05) from at least one tumor region, otherwise ubiquitous. Renyi diversity was calculated using the R vegan package after each repertoire was subsampled 100 times to 5,000 TCRs. CDR3 similarity networks were constructed using string-kernel similarity of amino acid triplets, with links drawn between CDR3s whose pairwise similarity was above 0.82. TCRdb trimmed public reads at Q25 via fastp, called clones via MiXCR and kept in-frame beta chains. Rows are unified per CDR3 protein, each entry keeping the most common DNA and genes. It is TCRdb's table, rather than the study itself, that gives the V and J calls and clone size. The sample table shows about 4,000 distinct CDR3 sequences, and about 26% are seen once. Approximately 15% of the sample lies in the top ten.

The paper's findings and limits, for the study overall: A correlation was observed between the number of expanded intratumoral alpha and beta TCRs and the tumor nonsynonymous mutation count. Counts of ubiquitous and regional expanded TCRs correlated with counts of ubiquitous and regional nonsynonymous mutations, respectively. TCR-seq was estimated to cover only 6.5% to 9% of tumor T cells for alpha chains and approximately 12% for beta chains. Confirming at a functional level the hypothesis that regional TCRs recognize regional mutations was considered to require additional single-cell paired TCR alpha and beta sequencing.

This clonotype originated in a male donor with early-stage non-small cell lung cancer. Here the chain combines TRBV9 and TRBJ2-7; TRBD2 could be the D gene, as 6 bases match. Sample: lung tumor tissue, taken at surgery. The nucleotides read TGTGCCAGCAGCACCGGGGGTTCAGGAGAGCAGTACTTC. It encodes CASSTGGSGEQYF. This CDR3, with the reference TRBV9 and TRBJ2-7 proteins standing in past its ends, gives the full variable domain DSGVTQTPKHLITATGQRVTLRCSPRSGDLSVYWYQQSLDQGLQFLIQYYNGEERAKGNILERFSAQQFPDLHSELNLSSLELGDSALYFCASSTGGSGEQYFGPGTRLTVT.